This T cell receptor beta chain was identified during a study of T cell responses to AZD1222 COVID-19 vaccine. The study's findings and limits: The study found vaccine-associated CD4 TCRs spanning spike, dominant at 160-218 and 743-854. White British donors predominated, females outnumbered males, and clonal diversity was possibly underestimated. Unmutated variant regions are reportedly the target of nearly half of TCRs that are spike-specific.

About this clone: What it recognizes is unknown. Its ends do not fully match the called genes, so a read error is possible.

Using immunoSEQ multiplex PCR, the repertoire was profiled, and TCRdb retains in-frame clones only, with some absent. The table includes 70,000 to 95,000 clones, roughly nine tenths detected once. Analyses pooled second doses at about 4 or about 12 weeks. The sequence derives from an adult who received the AZD1222 COVID-19 vaccine. Sequenced here: peripheral blood, sampled 28 days after the second AZD1222 dose.

The CDR3, as DNA: TGTGCTAGCAGCCCAGCAGGGTTATCCTACAATGAGCAGTTCTTC. It is translated as CASSPAGLSYNEQFF. This chain links TRBV7-7 with TRBJ2-1; TRBD1 is a possible D gene (5 bases). This CDR3 contains 15 residues. The germline V gene encodes CDR1 SSHAT and CDR2 FNYEAQ (reference sequence).